These T cell receptor beta chains were read from a single sample in a study of cytomegalovirus exposure and HLA in healthy donors. The assay was immunoSEQ multiplex PCR, and TCRdb's table has in-frame clones only and misses some. This sample has under 150,000 clones, with roughly 76% found just once. Source material: PBMCs. The source is a human donor in good health. The CDR3 runs from the conserved cysteine through the conserved F or W. Fields, in order: D gene, V gene, clone size, J gene, CDR3 protein, CDR3 DNA. The D gene is left open where the match is weak. Clone size is given for some rows only: seen once, a few or many times, or a class if the clone is expanded.

D gene: NA; V gene: TRBV7-9; clone size: once; J gene: TRBJ1-2; CDR3 protein: CASSPSGGYTF; CDR3 DNA: TGTGCCAGCAGCCCCTCCGGGGGCTACACCTTC
D gene: TRBD2; V gene: TRBV7-9; clone size: once; J gene: TRBJ2-5; CDR3 protein: CASSPGGLADQETQYF; CDR3 DNA: TGTGCCAGCAGCCCTGGGGGACTAGCGGACCAAGAGACCCAGTACTTC
D gene: TRBD1; V gene: TRBV5-1; clone size: NA; J gene: TRBJ1-1; CDR3 protein: CASSLVARGRNTEAFF; CDR3 DNA: TGCGCCAGCAGCTTGGTGGCTAGGGGGCGGAACACTGAAGCTTTCTTT
D gene: NA; V gene: TRBV19; clone size: NA; J gene: TRBJ2-3; CDR3 protein: CASSPGVRTSTDTQYF; CDR3 DNA: TGTGCCAGTAGTCCGGGAGTGAGAACTAGCACAGATACGCAGTATTTT
D gene: NA; V gene: TRBV19; clone size: NA; J gene: TRBJ1-4; CDR3 protein: CASSYTRQNEKLFF; CDR3 DNA: TGTGCCAGTAGTTATACGAGGCAGAATGAAAAACTGTTTTTT
D gene: NA; V gene: TRBV27; clone size: NA; J gene: TRBJ2-1; CDR3 protein: CASSTRESSYNEQFF; CDR3 DNA: TGTGCCAGCAGTACCCGAGAAAGCTCCTACAATGAGCAGTTCTTC
D gene: TRBD2; V gene: TRBV7-9; clone size: NA; J gene: TRBJ2-7; CDR3 protein: CASSWGGGDEQYF; CDR3 DNA: TGTGCCAGCAGCTGGGGTGGGGGGGACGAGCAGTACTTC
D gene: TRBD2; V gene: TRBV6-1; clone size: few; J gene: TRBJ2-5; CDR3 protein: CASSEGGGKGSETQYF; CDR3 DNA: TGTGCCAGCAGTGAAGGGGGAGGGAAGGGCTCAGAGACCCAGTACTTC
D gene: TRBD1; V gene: TRBV18; clone size: few; J gene: TRBJ1-2; CDR3 protein: CASSPGQGIYGYTF; CDR3 DNA: TGTGCCAGCTCTCCGGGACAGGGGATCTATGGCTACACCTTC
D gene: NA; V gene: TRBV6-5; clone size: NA; J gene: TRBJ2-7; CDR3 protein: CASSSGPNRYEQYF; CDR3 DNA: TGTGCCAGCAGTTCGGGTCCCAACCGCTACGAGCAGTACTTC
D gene: NA; V gene: TRBV27; clone size: once; J gene: TRBJ2-1; CDR3 protein: CASSRGGNEQFF; CDR3 DNA: TGTGCCAGCAGCCGAGGGGGTAATGAGCAGTTCTTC
D gene: NA; V gene: TRBV4-1; clone size: NA; J gene: TRBJ2-1; CDR3 protein: CASSQDPLPAARSRYKFF; CDR3 DNA: TGCGCCAGCAGCCAAGATCCCCTCCCAGCGGCACGGTCTAGATATAAGTTCTTC
D gene: TRBD2; V gene: TRBV5-6; clone size: NA; J gene: TRBJ2-1; CDR3 protein: CASSIGTNSYNEQFF; CDR3 DNA: TGTGCCAGCAGCATCGGGACTAACTCCTACAATGAGCAGTTCTTC
D gene: NA; V gene: TRBV30; clone size: NA; J gene: TRBJ2-5; CDR3 protein: CAWRVGAGETQYF; CDR3 DNA: TGTGCCTGGAGAGTGGGGGCGGGAGAGACCCAGTACTTC
D gene: NA; V gene: TRBV19; clone size: NA; J gene: TRBJ1-1; CDR3 protein: CASSIASDTEAFF; CDR3 DNA: TGTGCCAGTAGTATCGCCTCGGACACTGAAGCTTTCTTT
D gene: NA; V gene: TRBV18; clone size: NA; J gene: TRBJ2-7; CDR3 protein: CASSPPQKNYEQYF; CDR3 DNA: TGTGCCAGCTCACCACCTCAGAAAAACTACGAGCAGTACTTC
D gene: TRBD1; V gene: TRBV28; clone size: NA; J gene: TRBJ2-7; CDR3 protein: CASSLRGQGDYEQYF; CDR3 DNA: TGTGCCAGCAGTTTAAGGGGACAGGGGGATTACGAGCAGTACTTC
D gene: NA; V gene: TRBV6-1; clone size: NA; J gene: TRBJ1-1; CDR3 protein: CASSLGGFLF; CDR3 DNA: TGTGCCAGCAGTCTTGGAGGCTTTCTCTTT
D gene: NA; V gene: TRBV19; clone size: few; J gene: TRBJ2-1; CDR3 protein: CASSYIAYNEQFF; CDR3 DNA: TGTGCCAGTAGTTACATTGCCTACAATGAGCAGTTCTTC
D gene: NA; V gene: TRBV19; clone size: NA; J gene: TRBJ2-7; CDR3 protein: CASSITGGAYEQYF; CDR3 DNA: TGTGCCAGTAGTATCACAGGGGGGGCCTACGAGCAGTACTTC
D gene: NA; V gene: TRBV14; clone size: NA; J gene: TRBJ2-7; CDR3 protein: CASSQNLWRAQYF; CDR3 DNA: TGTGCCAGCAGCCAGAACCTTTGGAGGGCGCAGTACTTC
D gene: NA; V gene: TRBV7-2; clone size: NA; J gene: TRBJ2-2; CDR3 protein: CASSTHRAGTGELFF; CDR3 DNA: TGTGCCAGCAGCACCCACAGGGCGGGCACCGGGGAGCTGTTTTTT
D gene: NA; V gene: TRBV11-1; clone size: NA; J gene: TRBJ2-1; CDR3 protein: CASFGRDEQFF; CDR3 DNA: TGTGCCAGCTTCGGGCGGGATGAGCAGTTCTTC
D gene: TRBD1; V gene: TRBV29-1; clone size: few; J gene: TRBJ2-3; CDR3 protein: CSVNRGDLNPQYF; CDR3 DNA: TGCAGCGTTAACAGGGGGGACCTCAATCCGCAGTATTTT
D gene: TRBD1; V gene: TRBV5-1; clone size: NA; J gene: TRBJ2-5; CDR3 protein: CASRGTGGETQYF; CDR3 DNA: TGCGCCAGCAGAGGGACAGGTGGGGAGACCCAGTACTTC
D gene: NA; V gene: TRBV4-1; clone size: NA; J gene: TRBJ2-6; CDR3 protein: CASSQGGGTGANVLTF; CDR3 DNA: TGCGCCAGCAGCCAAGGTGGAGGAACTGGGGCCAACGTCCTGACTTTC
D gene: NA; V gene: TRBV6-5; clone size: NA; J gene: TRBJ1-2; CDR3 protein: CASSYGYSASNGYTF; CDR3 DNA: TGTGCCAGCAGTTACGGTTACAGTGCTTCTAATGGCTACACCTTC
D gene: TRBD2; V gene: TRBV7-2; clone size: NA; J gene: TRBJ2-7; CDR3 protein: CASSSILAGVHEQYF; CDR3 DNA: TGTGCCAGCAGCTCAATACTAGCGGGAGTCCACGAGCAGTACTTC
D gene: NA; V gene: TRBV6-5; clone size: few; J gene: TRBJ2-3; CDR3 protein: CASSALQETDTQYF; CDR3 DNA: TGTGCCAGCAGTGCTCTGCAGGAAACAGATACGCAGTATTTT
D gene: TRBD2; V gene: TRBV6-6; clone size: NA; J gene: TRBJ2-1; CDR3 protein: CASSYGLAGDNEQFF; CDR3 DNA: TGTGCCAGCAGTTACGGACTAGCGGGAGACAATGAGCAGTTCTTC
D gene: TRBD2; V gene: TRBV5-1; clone size: NA; J gene: TRBJ2-1; CDR3 protein: CASSSLQTSGGNEQFF; CDR3 DNA: TGCGCCAGCAGCAGTTTGCAGACTAGCGGGGGGAATGAGCAGTTCTTC
D gene: NA; V gene: TRBV2; clone size: NA; J gene: TRBJ1-2; CDR3 protein: CASSEYGLNYGYTF; CDR3 DNA: TGTGCCAGCAGTGAATACGGACTGAACTATGGCTACACCTTC
D gene: TRBD2; V gene: TRBV7-2; clone size: NA; J gene: TRBJ2-7; CDR3 protein: CASSLFGAGVGGEQYF; CDR3 DNA: TGTGCCAGCAGCTTATTCGGCGCGGGAGTAGGTGGTGAGCAGTACTTC
D gene: NA; V gene: TRBV7-9; clone size: few; J gene: TRBJ1-1; CDR3 protein: CASSLAMGGVPEAFF; CDR3 DNA: TGTGCCAGCAGCTTAGCGATGGGGGGGGTGCCTGAAGCTTTCTTT
D gene: NA; V gene: TRBV7-8; clone size: few; J gene: TRBJ2-7; CDR3 protein: CASSLGPGDPYEQYF; CDR3 DNA: TGTGCCAGCAGCTTAGGGCCCGGGGATCCCTACGAGCAGTACTTC
D gene: TRBD1; V gene: TRBV4-1; clone size: NA; J gene: TRBJ1-3; CDR3 protein: CASSWREQGAEGNTIYF; CDR3 DNA: TGCGCCAGCAGCTGGAGGGAACAGGGGGCAGAAGGAAACACCATATATTTT
D gene: TRBD1; V gene: TRBV12-5; clone size: NA; J gene: TRBJ1-2; CDR3 protein: CASGPPLGQPHGYTF; CDR3 DNA: TGTGCTAGTGGTCCCCCCCTGGGACAGCCTCATGGCTACACCTTC
D gene: NA; V gene: TRBV10-3; clone size: NA; J gene: TRBJ2-5; CDR3 protein: CAISERDRDSEETQYF; CDR3 DNA: TGTGCCATCAGTGAGCGAGACAGGGACTCCGAAGAGACCCAGTACTTC
D gene: TRBD1; V gene: TRBV7-2; clone size: NA; J gene: TRBJ2-5; CDR3 protein: CASSLDRDETQYF; CDR3 DNA: TGTGCCAGCAGCTTGGACAGGGATGAGACCCAGTACTTC